The 13 T cell receptor beta chains below all came from one sample that was sequenced in a study of cytomegalovirus exposure and HLA in healthy donors. The protocol was immunoSEQ multiplex PCR, while the TCRdb copy is restricted to in-frame clones and leaves out a portion. The profile shows some 150,000 clones, approximately 91% of them singletons. Specimen: PBMCs. Every receptor here comes from a woman aged 18-35 years in good health and CMV-seropositive.

V and J are TRBV7-2 and TRBJ2-7; TRBD2 matches 8 bases. Per germline, CDR1 SGHTA and CDR2 FQGNSA. The CDR3 length is 16 residues. V trimming: 1 base; J trimming: 1 base; junction bases outside the gene matches: 6. CDR3 nucleotides: TGTGCCAGCAGCTTAGATCGGACTAGCTGGTCCTACGAGCAGTACTTC. It specifies CASSLDRTSWSYEQYF.

The rearrangement uses TRBV11-3 and TRBJ2-7; TRBD1 agrees at 12 bases. Germline CDR1 reads SGHNT; CDR2 reads YENEEA. CDR3 length equals 14 residues. The J segment lost 6 bases and the V segment lost 3 bases, leaving 3 bases of the junction unmatched. The CDR3, as DNA: TGTGCCAGCAGCTTCCCGGGACAGGGGGCCGAGCAGTACTTC. Translation: CASSFPGQGAEQYF.

CDR3 DNA: TGTGCCAGCAGCCCCGGACAGGGCTACAATGAGCAGTTCTTC. Its translation is CASSPGQGYNEQFF. This chain connects TRBV7-3 to TRBJ2-1; 8 bases fit TRBD1. The CDR3 totals 14 residues. CDR1 SGHTA and CDR2 FQGTGA come from the germline V gene. V shed 5 bases, J shed 3 bases, and the junction held 3 bases outside the gene matches. The variable domain in full, with the rest retrieved from reference TRBV7-3 and TRBJ2-1, is GAGVSQTPSNKVTEKGKYVELRCDPISGHTALYWYRQSLGQGPEFLIYFQGTGAADDSGLPNDRFFAVRPEGSVSTLKIQRTERGDSAVYLCASSPGQGYNEQFFGPGTRLTVL.

This chain connects TRBV7-8 to TRBJ2-7, with TRBD2 matching over 16 bases. Trimming at V came to 4 bases and at J to 1 base, leaving 7 bases not matched to a gene. CDR3 length equals 18 residues. Per the germline V gene, CDR1 is SGHVS and CDR2 is FQNEAQ. The DNA of the CDR3 is TGTGCCAGCAGCTACACCGGGACTAGCGGGAGGGTGTCCTACGAGCAGTACTTC. Its protein product is CASSYTGTSGRVSYEQYF.

The gene calls are TRBV29-1 and TRBJ2-3; the match to TRBD2 covers 8 bases. V lost 4 bases and J lost 2; bases outside the gene matches: 2. The CDR3 loop spans 13 amino acids. The V gene's germline CDR1 is SQVTM and CDR2 ANQGSEA. CDR3 sequence: CSVGGRLTDTQYF. CDR3 coding DNA: TGCAGCGTTGGCGGGAGGCTCACAGATACGCAGTATTTT.

This chain joins TRBV19 and TRBJ2-7, with D possibly matching TRBD2 (5 bases). The CDR3 has 15 residues. V was clipped by 4 bases and J by 2 bases, with 15 bases between them. Per the germline V gene, CDR1 is LNHDA and CDR2 is SQIVND (reference sequence). The DNA for the CDR3 is TGTGCCAGTAGTAGGGAGAGGACCCAAACCTACGAGCAGTACTTC. This translates into CASSRERTQTYEQYF.

The sample holds a few counts of this clone. The chain combines TRBV6-1 with TRBJ1-5; no reliable D call. Trimming took 2 bases from V and 7 from J, leaving 3 bases between them. Germline lookup yields CDR1 MNHNS and CDR2 SASEGT. The CDR3 runs to 11 residues. Written as DNA, the CDR3 is TGTGCCAGCAGTGAACTACAGCCCCAGCATTTT. Encoded protein: CASSELQPQHF.

V and J are TRBV30 and TRBJ2-5, with D perhaps matching TRBD1 (6 bases). V was cut by 4 bases and J by 3 bases, with 12 bases left in between. CDR3 length: 13 amino acids. Germline loops: CDR1 GTSNPN, CDR2 SVGIG (reference sequence). CDR3 sequence: CAWTGTPKETQYF. The DNA for the CDR3 is TGTGCCTGGACCGGGACACCTAAAGAGACCCAGTACTTC. The full variable domain, completed using reference TRBV30 and TRBJ2-5, is SQTIHQWPATLVQPVGSPLSLECTVEGTSNPNLYWYRQAAGRGLQLLFYSVGIGQISSEVPQNLSASRPQDRQFILSSKKLLLSDSGFYLCAWTGTPKETQYFGPGTRLLVL.

The V and J genes are TRBV30 and TRBJ1-5; 7 nucleotides line up with TRBD1. Per germline, CDR1 GTSNPN and CDR2 SVGIG (reference sequence). The CDR3 is made up of 13 amino acids. The ends lost 6 bases at V and 2 bases at J; junction bases unmatched: 4. The CDR3 DNA reads TGTGCCTGCTCTGGACAGGGCAATCAGCCCCAGCATTTT. The encoded protein is CACSGQGNQPQHF.

The J gene is TRBJ2-1, the V gene TRBV18; the match to TRBD1 covers 11 bases. Germline V lookup: CDR1 KGHSH, CDR2 LQKENI. This CDR3 contains 15 residues. J was trimmed by 6 bases and V by 5 bases; bases with no gene match: 6. The CDR3: CASSIGTGGLNEQFF. CDR3 nucleotide sequence: TGTGCCAGCTCAATCGGGACAGGGGGGCTCAATGAGCAGTTCTTC.

The chain has TRBV7-2 and TRBJ2-7, with a weak D call TRBD1 (6 bases). Germline V lookup: CDR1 SGHTA, CDR2 FQGNSA. Trimming took off 4 bases at V and 5 bases at J, with 12 bases between the two ends. This CDR3 region has 13 residues. CDR3 amino acids: CASSSRDKDEQYF. CDR3 sequence (DNA): TGTGCCAGCAGCTCCCGGGACAAGGACGAGCAGTACTTC.

The chain couples TRBV30 to TRBJ2-7; 8 positions agree with TRBD1. Germline loops: CDR1 GTSNPN, CDR2 SVGIG (reference sequence). The CDR3 totals 13 residues. J gave up 3 bases and V 1 base, and 2 bases lay outside the gene matches. The DNA for the CDR3 is TGTGCCTGGAGTGGAGGGACAGGCTACGAGCAGTACTTC. It codes for CAWSGGTGYEQYF.

This clone is termed medium-sized. This specimen includes other DNA sequences encoding the same CDR3. The chain is built from TRBV7-2 and TRBJ2-7; D uncertain. The V and J ends lost 1 base and 4 bases respectively, with 8 bases between them. Germline values: CDR1 SGHTA, CDR2 FQGNSA. The CDR3 runs 13 residues. CDR3 amino acids: CASSLGSLYEQYF. In DNA form, the CDR3 reads TGTGCCAGCAGCTTAGGTAGCTTGTACGAGCAGTACTTC.